The 10 T cell receptor beta chains listed next were all sequenced from one sample in a study of blood T cell repertoires in COVID-19. Sequencing was performed with immunoSEQ multiplex PCR; in TCRdb, only in-frame clones are kept and a portion is missing. The sample has approximately 290,000 clones, 84% seen once. Sequencing input: peripheral blood. Receptor source: a person aged 65 to 85 with COVID-19, enrolled during active disease.

This clone was seen repeatedly, ten times or more. The CDR3 reads CASNSGSRQGSYEQYF. The CDR3 coding sequence is TGTGCCAGTAATTCGGGGTCACGACAGGGCTCTTACGAGCAGTACTTC. The chain has TRBV19 and TRBJ2-7; 7 bases agree with TRBD1. Germline trimming cut 7 bases from V and 4 bases from J; bases unmatched to any gene: 16. CDR1 and CDR2 (germline): LNHDA, SQIVND (reference sequence). The CDR3 loop spans 16 amino acids.

The chain couples TRBV3-1 (or the pseudogene TRBV3-2) to TRBJ1-1; 11 nucleotides line up with TRBD1. CDR1 is LGHDT, CDR2 YNNKEL, per germline (reference sequence). J was trimmed by 5 bases and V by 4 bases; bases with no gene match: 6. CDR3 size: 15 residues. CDR3 region: CASSPRTGGFTEAFF. The CDR3 DNA reads as TGTGCCAGCAGCCCCCGGACAGGGGGCTTTACTGAAGCTTTCTTT.

The CDR3 region is CASRVVGGEGYSNQPQHF. CDR3 bases: TGTGCCAGCAGGGTCGTAGGGGGCGAGGGGTATAGCAATCAGCCCCAGCATTTT. The chain has TRBV2 and TRBJ1-5, with TRBD1 identical over 7 bases. Germline trimming cut 6 bases from V and 0 bases from J; bases unmatched to any gene: 14. This CDR3 region has 18 residues. CDR1 is SNHLY and CDR2 is FYNNEI in the germline V gene.

The CDR3 loop is CASSVGPGGPVETQYF. The CDR3 DNA is TGTGCCAGCAGCGTAGGGCCGGGGGGGCCAGTAGAGACCCAGTACTTC. V is TRBV9 and J is TRBJ2-5; 8 bases match TRBD2. The CDR3 sequence is 16 residues long. After removal of 0 bases from V and 4 bases from J, the junction contained 8 bases not matched to a gene. In germline, CDR1 is SGDLS, CDR2 YYNGEE.

The rearrangement links TRBV9 to TRBJ2-3, with 14 bases identical to TRBD2. This CDR3 spans 19 amino acids. With V trimmed by 3 bases and J by 3 bases, 12 bases remained unmatched. CDR1 is SGDLS, CDR2 YYNGEE, per germline. The CDR3 sequence: CASSEQGLAGDVWTDTQYF. CDR3 DNA: TGTGCCAGCAGCGAACAGGGACTAGCGGGAGACGTGTGGACAGATACGCAGTATTTT.

The CDR3, as DNA: TGTGCCAGCAGCCCTAGAGTTCTAGCGGGGGCCCACAATGAGCAGTTCTTC. As protein: CASSPRVLAGAHNEQFF. V usage is TRBV7-9 and J usage is TRBJ2-1; 10 bases match TRBD2. This CDR3 has 17 residues. Trimming at V came to 5 bases and at J to 5 bases, leaving 12 bases not matched to a gene. CDR1 and CDR2 (germline): SEHNR, FQNEAQ (reference sequence). Variable domain in full (rest from reference TRBV7-9 and TRBJ2-1): DTGVSQNPRHKITKRGQNVTFRCDPISEHNRLYWYRQTLGQGPEFLTYFQNEAQLEKSRLLSDRFSAERPKGSFSTLEIQRTEQGDSAMYLCASSPRVLAGAHNEQFFGPGTRLTVL.

The chain carries TRBV6-5 and TRBJ1-5; the D gene is possibly TRBD1 (6 bases). Germline CDR1 reads MNHEY; CDR2 reads SVGAGI. Trimming shortened V by 11 bases and J by 4 bases, and 12 bases separated the two germline ends. There are 12 residues in the CDR3. CDR3: CAGGPPNQPQHF. The CDR3 nucleotides read TGTGCCGGGGGCCCCCCTAATCAGCCCCAGCATTTT.

V and J are TRBV4-3 and TRBJ1-4, with TRBD1 matching over 8 bases. This CDR3 is 19 amino acids long. The germline V gene has CDR1 LGHNA and CDR2 YSLEER. The V segment lost 1 base and the J segment 2 bases; nucleotides outside the gene matches: 12. The CDR3 is CASSQGFMDRVATNEKLFF. The CDR3 DNA follows: TGCGCCAGCAGCCAAGGGTTTATGGACAGGGTAGCTACTAATGAAAAACTGTTTTTT.

In DNA form, the CDR3 reads TGTGCCAGCAGTTCCACAATATCTGGGACCCAGTACTTC. Amino acids: CASSSTISGTQYF. This chain connects TRBV27 to TRBJ2-5, with D unresolved. Germline V gene data show CDR1 as MNHEY and CDR2 as SMNVEV (reference sequence). This CDR3 comprises 13 residues. Trimming took off 4 bases at V and 7 bases at J, with 13 bases between the two ends.

The gene calls are TRBV19 and TRBJ2-3, with 9 bases matching TRBD2. The CDR3 consists of 16 residues. V was clipped by 7 bases and J by 8 bases; unmatched bases: 16. Looked up from germline, CDR1 is LNHDA and CDR2 is SQIVND (reference sequence). The CDR3 nucleotides are TGTGCCAGTACGGCCGTCCGCGGGAGGGCCGGGGGTACGCAGTATTTT. Translation: CASTAVRGRAGGTQYF.